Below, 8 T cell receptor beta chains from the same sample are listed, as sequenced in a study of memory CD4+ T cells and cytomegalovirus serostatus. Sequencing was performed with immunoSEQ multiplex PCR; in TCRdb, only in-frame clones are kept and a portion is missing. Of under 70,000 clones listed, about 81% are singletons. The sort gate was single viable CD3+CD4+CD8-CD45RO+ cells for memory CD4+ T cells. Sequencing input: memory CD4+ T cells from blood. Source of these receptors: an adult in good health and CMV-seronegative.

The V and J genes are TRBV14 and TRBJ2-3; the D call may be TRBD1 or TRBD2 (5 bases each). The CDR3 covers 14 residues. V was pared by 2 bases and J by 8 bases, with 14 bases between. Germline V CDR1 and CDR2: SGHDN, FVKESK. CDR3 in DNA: TGTGCCAGCAGCCAATCAAGGGACGGATTTACGCAGTATTTT. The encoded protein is CASSQSRDGFTQYF. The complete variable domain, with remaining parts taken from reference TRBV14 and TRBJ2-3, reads EAGVTQFPSHSVIEKGQTVTLRCDPISGHDNLYWYRRVMGKEIKFLLHFVKESKQDESGMPNNRFLAERTGGTYSTLKVQPAELEDSGVYFCASSQSRDGFTQYFGPGTRLTVL.

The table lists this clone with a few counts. CDR3 sequence (DNA): TGTGCCAGCAAAAGGAGAGATATTATGAACACTGAAGCTTTCTTT. It translates to CASKRRDIMNTEAFF. The gene calls are TRBV2 and TRBJ1-1; unclear D gene. V was cut by 7 bases and J by 0 bases, with 15 bases left in between. CDR1 is SNHLY and CDR2 is FYNNEI in the germline V gene. The CDR3 spans 15 residues.

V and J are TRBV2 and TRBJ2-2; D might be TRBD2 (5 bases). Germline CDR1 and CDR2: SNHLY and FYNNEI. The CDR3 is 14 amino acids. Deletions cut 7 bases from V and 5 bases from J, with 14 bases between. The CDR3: CASTREFTTGELFF. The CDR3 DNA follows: TGTGCCAGCACCCGGGAATTTACGACCGGGGAGCTGTTTTTT.

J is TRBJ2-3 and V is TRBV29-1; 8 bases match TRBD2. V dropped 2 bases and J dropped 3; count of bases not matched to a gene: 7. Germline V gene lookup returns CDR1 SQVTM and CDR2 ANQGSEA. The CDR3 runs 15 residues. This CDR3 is CSVERRGGRTDTQYF. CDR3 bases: TGCAGCGTTGAAAGACGGGGGGGTAGGACAGATACGCAGTATTTT.

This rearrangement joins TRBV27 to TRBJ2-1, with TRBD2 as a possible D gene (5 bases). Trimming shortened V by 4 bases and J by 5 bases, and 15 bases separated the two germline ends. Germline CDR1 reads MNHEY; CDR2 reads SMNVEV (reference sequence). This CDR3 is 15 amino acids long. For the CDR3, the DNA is TGTGCCAGCAGTTCGATCGGTGACTATGACAATGAGCAGTTCTTC. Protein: CASSSIGDYDNEQFF.

CDR3 in DNA: TGTGCCAGCAGCTTAACGTCTTCTGCGGGCGGGACGAGGTTCTTC. It codes for CASSLTSSAGGTRFF. This chain joins TRBV7-3 and TRBJ2-1, with D possibly TRBD2 on 6 matching bases. The CDR3 has 15 amino acids. The germline CDR1 and CDR2 sequences are SGHTA and FQGTGA. V was cut by 0 bases and J by 15 bases, with 21 bases left in between.

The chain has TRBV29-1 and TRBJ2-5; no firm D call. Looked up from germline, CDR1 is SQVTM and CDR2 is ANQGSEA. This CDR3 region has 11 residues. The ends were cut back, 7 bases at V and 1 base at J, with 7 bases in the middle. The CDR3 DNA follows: TGCAGCGGTGGGTTCCAAGAGACCCAGTACTTC. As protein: CSGGFQETQYF. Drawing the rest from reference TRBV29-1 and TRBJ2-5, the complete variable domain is SAVISQKPSRDICQRGTSLTIQCQVDSQVTMMFWYRQQPGQSLTLIATANQGSEATYESGFVIDKFPISRPNLTFSTLTVSNMSPEDSSIYLCSGGFQETQYFGPGTRLLVL.

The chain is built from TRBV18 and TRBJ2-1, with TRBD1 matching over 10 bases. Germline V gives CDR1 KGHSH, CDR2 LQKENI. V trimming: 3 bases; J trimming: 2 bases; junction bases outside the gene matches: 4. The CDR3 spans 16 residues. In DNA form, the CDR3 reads TGTGCCAGCTCACCCCGACAGGGGGCTACCTACAATGAGCAGTTCTTC. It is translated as CASSPRQGATYNEQFF.